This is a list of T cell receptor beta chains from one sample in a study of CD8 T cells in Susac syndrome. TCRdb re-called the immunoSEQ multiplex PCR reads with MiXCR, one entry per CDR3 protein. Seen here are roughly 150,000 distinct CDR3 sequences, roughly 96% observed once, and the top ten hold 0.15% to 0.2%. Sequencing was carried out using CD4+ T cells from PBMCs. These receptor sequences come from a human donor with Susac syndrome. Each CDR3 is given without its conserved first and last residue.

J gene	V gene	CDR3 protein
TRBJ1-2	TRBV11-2	ASSLPGSYGYT
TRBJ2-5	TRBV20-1	SASGTREIQY
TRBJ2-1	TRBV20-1	SAQRGSEQF
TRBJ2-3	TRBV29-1	SVETTATDTQY
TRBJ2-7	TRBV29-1	SVTDRGGTYEQY
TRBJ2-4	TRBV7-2	ASSSRPGLAFNIQY
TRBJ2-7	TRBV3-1	ASSLQGGNEQY
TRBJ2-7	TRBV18	ASSPTRNYEQY
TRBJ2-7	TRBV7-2	ASSLSQLGSEY
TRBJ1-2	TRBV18	ASSPPLADRPGGGYT
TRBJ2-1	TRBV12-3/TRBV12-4	ASSLRTSGGREQF
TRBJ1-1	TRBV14	ASSQDLLTEAF
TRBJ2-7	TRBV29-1	SVESGFYEQY
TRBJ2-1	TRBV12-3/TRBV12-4	ASSLNRDAEQF
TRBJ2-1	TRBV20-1	SAISGNHNEQF
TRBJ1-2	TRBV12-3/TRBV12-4	ASSFSGNYGYT
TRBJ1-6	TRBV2	ASRRRQGDNSPLH
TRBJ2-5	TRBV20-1	SATGLAGKETQY
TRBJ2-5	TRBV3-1	ASSQAGSGNQETQY
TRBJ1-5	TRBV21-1	ASSKVQYNQPQH
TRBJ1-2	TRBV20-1	SARDPNRVPGYT
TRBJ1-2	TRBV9	ASSPAPAGSSYGYT
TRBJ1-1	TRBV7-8	ASSDLPGQTTRNTEAF
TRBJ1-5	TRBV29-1	SVGTGQGNQPQH
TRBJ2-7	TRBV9	ASSAGTPPNEQY
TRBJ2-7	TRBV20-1	SATPGQATYEQY
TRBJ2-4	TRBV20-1	SARDGLNQNIQY
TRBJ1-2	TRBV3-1	ASSQGHDGYT
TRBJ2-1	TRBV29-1	SVGQGVENEQF
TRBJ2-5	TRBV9	ASSAGSIQETQY
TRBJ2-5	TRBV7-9	ASSTLISPNTRQQETQY
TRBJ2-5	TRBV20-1	SASLGGGYQETQY
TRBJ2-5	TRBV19	ASSSGYQETQY
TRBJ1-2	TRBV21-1	ASSKTGNYGYT
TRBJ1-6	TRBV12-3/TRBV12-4	ASSLVLGTGYPPLH
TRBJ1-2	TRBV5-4	ASSLGGDGYT
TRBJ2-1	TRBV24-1	ATSGASGGAGNEQF
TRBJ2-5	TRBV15	ATSTRGETQY
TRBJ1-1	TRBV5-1	ASSLEGREAEAF
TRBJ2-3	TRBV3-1	ASSQDERNTQY
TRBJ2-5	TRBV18	ASSRAGQQETQY
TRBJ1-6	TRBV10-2	ASSVALDSPLH
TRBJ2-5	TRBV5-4	ASSSAASGGIETQY
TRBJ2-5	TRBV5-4	ASSFYGPGHRETQY
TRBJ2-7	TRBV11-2	ASSTTSAYLLGEQY
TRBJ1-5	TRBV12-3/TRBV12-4	ASSEGTHNQPQH
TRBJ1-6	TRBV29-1	SVGDGHSPLH
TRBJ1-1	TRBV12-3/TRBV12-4	ASSWGTVEAF
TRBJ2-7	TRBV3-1	ASTTDLGEQY
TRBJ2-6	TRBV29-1	SVASGANVLT
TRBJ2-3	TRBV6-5	ASKRLAGGRTDTQY
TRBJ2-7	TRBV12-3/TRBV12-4	ASRTSGGYGDEQY
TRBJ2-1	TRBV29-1	SVVRAAGNEQF
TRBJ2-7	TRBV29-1	SVERRSSYEQY
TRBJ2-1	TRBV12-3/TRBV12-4	ASRMTGQKGSEQF
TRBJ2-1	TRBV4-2	ASSQGGTGGFEQF
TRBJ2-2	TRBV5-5	ASSLTTNTGELF
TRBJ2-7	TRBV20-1	SASRGRDEQY
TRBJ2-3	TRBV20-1	SARQNTDTQY
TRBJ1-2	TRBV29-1	TASKGHGYT